This is a list of T cell receptor beta chains from one sample in a study of CD8 T cells in Susac syndrome. TCRdb re-derived calls from the immunoSEQ multiplex PCR reads in MiXCR, one entry per CDR3 protein. Of around 200,000 distinct CDR3 sequences listed, approximately 95% are singletons. The sequenced material came from CD4+ T cells from PBMCs. The receptors originated from a human donor in good health. Both conserved end residues are part of each CDR3. The D gene is left open where the match is weak. Expanded clones get a size class; other rows say once, few or many, or leave the size out.

v_gene: TRBV20-1
d_gene: .
abundance: .
len: 13
j_gene: TRBJ1-2
CDR3aa: CSARAGANYGYTF
CDR3nt: TGCAGTGCTAGGGCAGGGGCTAACTATGGCTACACCTTC

v_gene: TRBV4-1
d_gene: .
abundance: .
len: 17
j_gene: TRBJ2-1
CDR3aa: CASSQSGVPSSYNEQFF
CDR3nt: TGCGCCAGCAGCCAATCGGGCGTTCCTAGCTCCTACAATGAGCAGTTCTTC

v_gene: TRBV7-3
d_gene: .
abundance: .
len: 14
j_gene: TRBJ2-5
CDR3aa: CASSLLAGQETQYF
CDR3nt: TGTGCCAGCAGCTTACTAGCTGGACAAGAGACCCAGTACTTC

v_gene: TRBV29-1
d_gene: .
abundance: .
len: 13
j_gene: TRBJ1-2
CDR3aa: CSVEYGRNYGYTF
CDR3nt: TGCAGCGTTGAATACGGCAGAAACTATGGCTACACCTTC

v_gene: TRBV30
d_gene: TRBD2
abundance: .
len: 15
j_gene: TRBJ2-1
CDR3aa: CAWSSGLAGYNEQFF
CDR3nt: TGTGCCTGGAGCTCGGGACTAGCGGGCTACAATGAGCAGTTCTTC

v_gene: TRBV5-6
d_gene: TRBD1
abundance: .
len: 16
j_gene: TRBJ1-5
CDR3aa: CASSYYRDSMNQPQHF
CDR3nt: TGTGCCAGCAGCTACTACCGGGACAGCATGAATCAGCCCCAGCATTTT

v_gene: TRBV5-1
d_gene: .
abundance: .
len: 15
j_gene: TRBJ1-4
CDR3aa: CASSLAGRGEEKLFF
CDR3nt: TGCGCCAGCAGCTTGGCGGGCAGGGGTGAGGAAAAACTGTTTTTT

v_gene: TRBV29-1
d_gene: .
abundance: .
len: 13
j_gene: TRBJ2-1
CDR3aa: CSVQSSTYNEQFF
CDR3nt: TGCAGCGTTCAATCATCGACCTACAATGAGCAGTTCTTC

v_gene: TRBV3-1
d_gene: .
abundance: .
len: 15
j_gene: TRBJ2-3
CDR3aa: CASSQDQTNTDTQYF
CDR3nt: TGTGCCAGCAGCCAAGATCAAACCAATACGGATACGCAGTATTTT

v_gene: TRBV20-1
d_gene: TRBD1
abundance: .
len: 14
j_gene: TRBJ1-6
CDR3aa: CSARTGQGWTPLHF
CDR3nt: TGCAGTGCTAGAACGGGACAGGGTTGGACACCCCTCCACTTT

v_gene: TRBV7-2
d_gene: .
abundance: .
len: 15
j_gene: TRBJ2-1
CDR3aa: CASRYDGWGYNEQFF
CDR3nt: TGTGCCAGCCGCTACGATGGATGGGGTTACAATGAGCAGTTCTTC

v_gene: TRBV4-3
d_gene: TRBD1
abundance: .
len: 15
j_gene: TRBJ1-4
CDR3aa: CASSQGDRDHEKLFF
CDR3nt: TGCGCCAGCAGCCAAGGTGACAGGGATCATGAAAAACTGTTTTTT

v_gene: TRBV28
d_gene: .
abundance: .
len: 15
j_gene: TRBJ1-1
CDR3aa: CASSLGFPQNTEAFF
CDR3nt: TGTGCCAGCAGTTTAGGTTTCCCCCAGAACACTGAAGCTTTCTTT

v_gene: TRBV3-1
d_gene: .
abundance: .
len: 16
j_gene: TRBJ2-1
CDR3aa: CASSQGSVRAGNEQFF
CDR3nt: TGTGCCAGCAGCCAAGGTTCGGTCCGAGCCGGGAATGAGCAGTTCTTC

v_gene: TRBV20-1
d_gene: .
abundance: .
len: 10
j_gene: TRBJ1-1
CDR3aa: CSASFGEAFF
CDR3nt: TGCAGTGCTAGTTTTGGGGAAGCTTTCTTT

v_gene: TRBV18
d_gene: TRBD1
abundance: .
len: 15
j_gene: TRBJ1-6
CDR3aa: CASSPAGGSNSPLHF
CDR3nt: TGTGCCAGCTCACCTGCAGGGGGATCCAATTCACCCCTCCACTTT

v_gene: TRBV7-8
d_gene: .
abundance: .
len: 13
j_gene: TRBJ2-1
CDR3aa: CASSSLGIDEQFF
CDR3nt: TGTGCCAGCAGCTCGCTGGGGATCGATGAGCAGTTCTTC

v_gene: TRBV6-5
d_gene: .
abundance: .
len: 14
j_gene: TRBJ2-1
CDR3aa: CASRQGGKSSEQFF
CDR3nt: TGTGCCAGCAGACAGGGGGGGAAGTCGAGTGAGCAGTTCTTC

v_gene: TRBV29-1
d_gene: TRBD1
abundance: .
len: 14
j_gene: TRBJ1-2
CDR3aa: CSVEKGGQGYGYTF
CDR3nt: TGCAGCGTTGAGAAAGGAGGACAGGGCTACGGCTACACCTTC

v_gene: TRBV5-6
d_gene: TRBD1
abundance: .
len: 15
j_gene: TRBJ1-6
CDR3aa: CASSLRQGQNSPLHF
CDR3nt: TGTGCCAGCAGCCTGCGACAGGGGCAGAATTCACCCCTCCACTTT

v_gene: TRBV9
d_gene: .
abundance: .
len: 14
j_gene: TRBJ1-1
CDR3aa: CASSVGTENTEAFF
CDR3nt: TGTGCCAGCAGCGTAGGGACAGAGAACACTGAAGCTTTCTTT

v_gene: TRBV20-1
d_gene: TRBD2
abundance: .
len: 15
j_gene: TRBJ2-2
CDR3aa: CSAPNSGANTGELFF
CDR3nt: TGCAGTGCTCCGAATAGCGGGGCGAACACCGGGGAGCTGTTTTTT

v_gene: TRBV3-1
d_gene: .
abundance: .
len: 12
j_gene: TRBJ2-5
CDR3aa: CASSPQRETQYF
CDR3nt: TGTGCCAGCAGCCCTCAGCGGGAGACCCAGTACTTC

v_gene: TRBV3-1
d_gene: .
abundance: .
len: 12
j_gene: TRBJ1-1
CDR3aa: CASSHGNTEAFF
CDR3nt: TGTGCCAGCAGCCATGGGAACACTGAAGCTTTCTTT

v_gene: TRBV5-4
d_gene: TRBD1
abundance: .
len: 15
j_gene: TRBJ2-7
CDR3aa: CASSLGQVSSYEQYF
CDR3nt: TGTGCCAGCAGCCTGGGACAGGTTAGCTCCTACGAGCAGTACTTC

v_gene: TRBV7-9
d_gene: TRBD2
abundance: .
len: 16
j_gene: TRBJ2-1
CDR3aa: CASSLGETSGTDEQFF
CDR3nt: TGTGCCAGCAGCTTAGGAGAGACTAGCGGGACGGATGAGCAGTTCTTC

v_gene: TRBV30
d_gene: .
abundance: .
len: 14
j_gene: TRBJ2-1
CDR3aa: CALARGSSYNEQFF
CDR3nt: TGTGCCCTTGCTCGGGGGAGCTCCTACAATGAGCAGTTCTTC

v_gene: TRBV15
d_gene: .
abundance: .
len: 14
j_gene: TRBJ2-3
CDR3aa: CATSRRQGGDTQYF
CDR3nt: TGTGCCACCAGCCGTAGACAGGGAGGAGATACGCAGTATTTT

v_gene: TRBV5-4
d_gene: .
abundance: few
len: 13
j_gene: TRBJ2-5
CDR3aa: CASSLAPQETQYF
CDR3nt: TGTGCCAGCAGCTTGGCCCCTCAAGAGACCCAGTACTTC

v_gene: TRBV24-1
d_gene: .
abundance: .
len: 16
j_gene: TRBJ2-5
CDR3aa: CATSDRGAGYQETQYF
CDR3nt: TGTGCCACCAGTGATAGGGGGGCGGGATACCAAGAGACCCAGTACTTC

v_gene: TRBV4-2
d_gene: .
abundance: .
len: 14
j_gene: TRBJ2-4
CDR3aa: CASSQDRTLNIQYF
CDR3nt: TGTGCCAGCAGCCAAGATCGAACGTTGAACATTCAGTACTTC

v_gene: TRBV12-3/TRBV12-4
d_gene: .
abundance: .
len: 15
j_gene: TRBJ2-4
CDR3aa: CASSLTREAKNIQYF
CDR3nt: TGTGCCAGCAGTTTGACTAGGGAAGCCAAAAACATTCAGTACTTC

v_gene: TRBV3-1
d_gene: .
abundance: .
len: 12
j_gene: TRBJ1-2
CDR3aa: CASSQFDYGYTF
CDR3nt: TGTGCCAGCAGCCAGTTTGACTATGGCTACACCTTC

v_gene: TRBV19
d_gene: TRBD1
abundance: .
len: 15
j_gene: TRBJ1-5
CDR3aa: CASRRGLGDNQPQHF
CDR3nt: TGTGCCAGTCGCAGGGGGCTGGGAGACAATCAGCCCCAGCATTTT

v_gene: TRBV9
d_gene: .
abundance: .
len: 15
j_gene: TRBJ2-1
CDR3aa: CASSVGAGPNNEQFF
CDR3nt: TGTGCCAGCAGCGTCGGTGCGGGGCCGAACAATGAGCAGTTCTTC

v_gene: TRBV2
d_gene: .
abundance: .
len: 15
j_gene: TRBJ1-1
CDR3aa: CASSGMTVMNTEAFF
CDR3nt: TGTGCCAGCAGTGGGATGACAGTCATGAACACTGAAGCTTTCTTT

v_gene: TRBV20-1
d_gene: .
abundance: .
len: 14
j_gene: TRBJ1-4
CDR3aa: CSARVTTTNEKLFF
CDR3nt: TGCAGTGCTAGGGTGACTACAACTAATGAAAAACTGTTTTTT

v_gene: TRBV7-3
d_gene: .
abundance: .
len: 15
j_gene: TRBJ2-5
CDR3aa: CASSLRRGDKETQYF
CDR3nt: TGTGCCAGCAGCTTAAGGCGCGGGGATAAAGAGACCCAGTACTTC

v_gene: TRBV10-3
d_gene: .
abundance: .
len: 15
j_gene: TRBJ2-5
CDR3aa: CAISETRQPEETQYF
CDR3nt: TGTGCCATCAGTGAGACAAGGCAGCCGGAAGAGACCCAGTACTTC

v_gene: TRBV27
d_gene: .
abundance: .
len: 13
j_gene: TRBJ2-3
CDR3aa: CASRTHGTDTQYF
CDR3nt: TGTGCCAGCAGGACTCACGGCACAGATACGCAGTATTTT

v_gene: TRBV4-1
d_gene: .
abundance: .
len: 15
j_gene: TRBJ2-7
CDR3aa: CASSQDHRQTYEQYF
CDR3nt: TGCGCCAGCAGCCAAGATCACCGACAGACCTACGAGCAGTACTTC

v_gene: TRBV23-1
d_gene: .
abundance: .
len: 10
j_gene: TRBJ2-7
CDR3aa: CASSHGEQYF
CDR3nt: TGCGCCAGCAGTCATGGCGAGCAGTACTTC

v_gene: TRBV3-1
d_gene: TRBD1
abundance: .
len: 17
j_gene: TRBJ1-2
CDR3aa: CASSLGRTGSRDYGYTF
CDR3nt: TGTGCCAGCAGCCTCGGAAGGACAGGGAGTCGTGACTATGGCTACACCTTC

v_gene: TRBV7-9
d_gene: TRBD1
abundance: .
len: 15
j_gene: TRBJ2-1
CDR3aa: CASSFSGQVENEQFF
CDR3nt: TGTGCCAGCAGCTTCAGCGGACAGGTTGAGAATGAGCAGTTCTTC

v_gene: TRBV7-2
d_gene: .
abundance: .
len: 17
j_gene: TRBJ1-5
CDR3aa: CASSLLGSRVSNQPQHF
CDR3nt: TGTGCCAGCAGCTTACTGGGGTCCAGGGTAAGCAATCAGCCCCAGCATTTT

v_gene: TRBV29-1
d_gene: .
abundance: .
len: 12
j_gene: TRBJ1-1
CDR3aa: CSEARMNTEAFF
CDR3nt: TGCAGCGAGGCCCGAATGAACACTGAAGCTTTCTTT

v_gene: TRBV9
d_gene: .
abundance: .
len: 14
j_gene: TRBJ2-5
CDR3aa: CASSLGQREETQYF
CDR3nt: TGTGCCAGCAGCTTGGGACAAAGAGAAGAGACCCAGTACTTC

v_gene: TRBV27
d_gene: .
abundance: .
len: 15
j_gene: TRBJ2-1
CDR3aa: CASSSIPGSYNEQFF
CDR3nt: TGTGCCAGCAGTTCCATCCCGGGGTCCTACAATGAGCAGTTCTTC

v_gene: TRBV12-3/TRBV12-4
d_gene: .
abundance: .
len: 12
j_gene: TRBJ1-4
CDR3aa: CASSFRSEKLFF
CDR3nt: TGTGCCAGCAGTTTCCGGAGCGAAAAACTGTTTTTT

v_gene: TRBV14
d_gene: .
abundance: .
len: 13
j_gene: TRBJ1-6
CDR3aa: CASSQVKESPLHF
CDR3nt: TGTGCCAGCAGCCAAGTTAAAGAGTCACCCCTCCACTTT

v_gene: TRBV27
d_gene: TRBD2
abundance: once
len: 11
j_gene: TRBJ2-5
CDR3aa: CARSRGVNKYF
CDR3nt: TGTGCCAGGAGCCGGGGGGTCAATAAGTACTTC

v_gene: TRBV29-1
d_gene: TRBD1
abundance: few
len: 15
j_gene: TRBJ2-1
CDR3aa: CSVDSRDREQDEQFF
CDR3nt: TGCAGCGTAGACTCCCGGGACAGGGAGCAGGATGAGCAGTTCTTC

v_gene: TRBV7-9
d_gene: .
abundance: .
len: 12
j_gene: TRBJ2-1
CDR3aa: CASSLDRAGQFF
CDR3nt: TGTGCCAGCAGCTTAGACAGGGCAGGACAGTTCTTC

v_gene: TRBV27
d_gene: .
abundance: .
len: 15
j_gene: TRBJ2-1
CDR3aa: CASSFYRPAANEQFF
CDR3nt: TGTGCCAGCAGTTTTTATCGACCTGCCGCCAATGAGCAGTTCTTC

v_gene: TRBV7-9
d_gene: .
abundance: .
len: 13
j_gene: TRBJ2-5
CDR3aa: CASGRGQQETQYF
CDR3nt: TGTGCCAGCGGCCGGGGGCAGCAAGAGACCCAGTACTTC

v_gene: TRBV9
d_gene: TRBD1
abundance: .
len: 15
j_gene: TRBJ2-3
CDR3aa: CASSAFGQGGDTQYF
CDR3nt: TGTGCCAGCAGCGCCTTTGGACAGGGGGGAGATACGCAGTATTTT